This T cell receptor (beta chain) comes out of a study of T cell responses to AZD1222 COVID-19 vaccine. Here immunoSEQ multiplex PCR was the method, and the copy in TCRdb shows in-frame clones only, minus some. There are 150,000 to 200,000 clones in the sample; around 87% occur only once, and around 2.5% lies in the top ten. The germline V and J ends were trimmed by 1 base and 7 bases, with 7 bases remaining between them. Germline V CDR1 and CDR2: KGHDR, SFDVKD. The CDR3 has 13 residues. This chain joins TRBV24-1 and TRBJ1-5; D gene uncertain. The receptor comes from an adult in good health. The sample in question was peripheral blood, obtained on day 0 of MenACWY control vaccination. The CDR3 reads CATSDFKGQPQHF. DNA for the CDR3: TGTGCCACCAGTGATTTTAAAGGGCAGCCCCAGCATTTT.